This T cell receptor (beta chain) was captured in a study of T-cell memory formation after mild COVID-19. Whole-study findings and limits: Mainly CM and EM harbored the contracting CD4+ clones; mainly EMRA harbored the CD8+ ones. Later expanders leaned CD4+, whereas clones that contracted between day 15 and 85 were balanced CD4/CD8.

The CDR3 sequence is 14 residues long. The V gene's germline CDR1 is SGHDT and CDR2 YYEEEE. V was clipped by 0 bases and J by 6 bases, with 13 bases between them. A word on this clonotype: The antigen is not known.

Amplification by 5'RACE using constant-segment primers produced TCR alpha and TCR beta cDNA libraries that carried sample barcodes and UMIs. One entry per CDR3 protein results from TCRdb running MiXCR on the 5' RACE reads. The sample yields fewer than 90,000 distinct CDR3 sequences, roughly 13% seen once. The V and J genes are TRBV5-6 and TRBJ2-7; D is ambiguous. Sequenced material: PBMCs or a T cell subset sorted from them (not recorded which). The receptor was isolated from a man younger than 30 who had mild COVID-19 (a few samples of this study predate the infection). Cell type and time point are not known. CDR3 DNA sequence: TGTGCCAGCAGCTTGGTAGGGAAAGTGTCCGAGCAGTACTTC. Translation: CASSLVGKVSEQYF.